This is a list of T cell receptor beta chains from one sample in a study of tumor-infiltrating lymphocytes in localized non-small cell lung cancer. Generated by immunoSEQ multiplex PCR, the TCRdb table keeps only in-frame clones and is missing some. The sample consists of roughly 7,100 clones, about 70% of them appearing once. The sequencing sample was made of uninvolved lung tissue not adjacent to the tumor. The receptor source for this set is a human donor with non-small cell lung cancer. The CDR3 runs from the conserved cysteine through the conserved F or W. The order of the fields is CDR3 DNA, CDR3 protein, clone size, V gene, J gene, D gene. A D gene is named only where the DNA matches it firmly. The size field is filled for only some rows; it gives once, few, many or a size class.

cdr3_nt: TGTGCCAGCAGTTTTACGGGGAACACTGAAGCTTTCTTT; cdr3_aa: CASSFTGNTEAFF; clone_size: -; v_call: TRBV27; j_call: TRBJ1-1; d_call: -
cdr3_nt: TGTGCCTGGGGACCAGGCCGGCGGCCCACAGATACGCAGTATTTT; cdr3_aa: CAWGPGRRPTDTQYF; clone_size: -; v_call: TRBV30; j_call: TRBJ2-3; d_call: -
cdr3_nt: TGCAGTGCCCACAGGGGTGAGACCCAGTACTTC; cdr3_aa: CSAHRGETQYF; clone_size: -; v_call: TRBV20-1; j_call: TRBJ2-5; d_call: TRBD1
cdr3_nt: TGTGCCAGCAGCTCCCAGGGAGAGACCCAGTACTTC; cdr3_aa: CASSSQGETQYF; clone_size: few; v_call: TRBV7-2; j_call: TRBJ2-5; d_call: -
cdr3_nt: TGCAGCGTTGGTCAGGGGAAGTTAGACACCATATATTTT; cdr3_aa: CSVGQGKLDTIYF; clone_size: -; v_call: TRBV29-1; j_call: TRBJ1-3; d_call: -
cdr3_nt: TGTGCCAGCAGTTTAGCTTACAGGGGCCGCGAGCAGTACTTC; cdr3_aa: CASSLAYRGREQYF; clone_size: once; v_call: TRBV6-5; j_call: TRBJ2-7; d_call: TRBD1
cdr3_nt: TGTGCCAGCAGCACCCACTCGATGGGCGAGCAGTACTTC; cdr3_aa: CASSTHSMGEQYF; clone_size: -; v_call: TRBV11-2; j_call: TRBJ2-7; d_call: -
cdr3_nt: TGTGCCAGCAGCTTCACAGATACGCAGTATTTT; cdr3_aa: CASSFTDTQYF; clone_size: -; v_call: TRBV5-8; j_call: TRBJ2-3; d_call: -
cdr3_nt: TGTGCCATCAGTGGTATTACAGAGACTAACTATGGCTACACCTTC; cdr3_aa: CAISGITETNYGYTF; clone_size: large; v_call: TRBV10-3; j_call: TRBJ1-2; d_call: -
cdr3_nt: TGTGCCAGCAGCTTACCCCTAGGACAGTACGAGCAGTACTTC; cdr3_aa: CASSLPLGQYEQYF; clone_size: few; v_call: TRBV7-9; j_call: TRBJ2-7; d_call: -
cdr3_nt: TGTGCCAGCCCTACGCGTGAGACCCAGTACTTC; cdr3_aa: CASPTRETQYF; clone_size: -; v_call: TRBV27; j_call: TRBJ2-5; d_call: -
cdr3_nt: TGTGCCAGCAGCTTAGCTCCGGGACCCTACTTCTACGAGCAGTACTTC; cdr3_aa: CASSLAPGPYFYEQYF; clone_size: few; v_call: TRBV11-2; j_call: TRBJ2-7; d_call: -
cdr3_nt: TGCGCCAGCAGCCTCCAGGGGGACAGGGAGTTCTTC; cdr3_aa: CASSLQGDREFF; clone_size: -; v_call: TRBV5-1; j_call: TRBJ2-7; d_call: TRBD1
cdr3_nt: TGTGCCAGCAGTTTGCGGGACTACGAGCAGTACTTC; cdr3_aa: CASSLRDYEQYF; clone_size: once; v_call: TRBV5-4; j_call: TRBJ2-7; d_call: -
cdr3_nt: TGTGCCAGCAGCGTAGCCGTGCCTGGAAACACCATATATTTT; cdr3_aa: CASSVAVPGNTIYF; clone_size: -; v_call: TRBV9; j_call: TRBJ1-3; d_call: -
cdr3_nt: TGTGCCAGCAGCTTACAGGGGGAGTTCTACGAGCAGTACTTC; cdr3_aa: CASSLQGEFYEQYF; clone_size: few; v_call: TRBV7-9; j_call: TRBJ2-7; d_call: TRBD1
cdr3_nt: TGTGCCAGCGGGGGGGGAGCCGGAGAAAAACTGTTTTTT; cdr3_aa: CASGGGAGEKLFF; clone_size: -; v_call: TRBV28; j_call: TRBJ1-4; d_call: -
cdr3_nt: TGTGCCAGCAGCCAAGAACGAATGGTATGGGGACTAGCGGGAGCATCAAATGAGCAGTTCTTC; cdr3_aa: CASSQERMVWGLAGASNEQFF; clone_size: -; v_call: TRBV4-2; j_call: TRBJ2-1; d_call: TRBD2
cdr3_nt: TGCGCCAGCAGCCTAGGGGGGAGTAGCGTGTCCTACAATGAGCAGTTCTTC; cdr3_aa: CASSLGGSSVSYNEQFF; clone_size: -; v_call: TRBV5-1; j_call: TRBJ2-1; d_call: -
cdr3_nt: TGTGCCAGCGTACTAGCGGGAGCAGATACGCAGTATTTT; cdr3_aa: CASVLAGADTQYF; clone_size: -; v_call: TRBV6-6; j_call: TRBJ2-3; d_call: TRBD2
cdr3_nt: TGTGCCTGGAGTGTACAGGCGGCGCGTTTCTACGAGCAGTACTTC; cdr3_aa: CAWSVQAARFYEQYF; clone_size: -; v_call: TRBV30; j_call: TRBJ2-7; d_call: -
cdr3_nt: TGTGCCAGCAACGGACTAGCGGGAAATGAAGAATTAGATACGCAGTATTTT; cdr3_aa: CASNGLAGNEELDTQYF; clone_size: -; v_call: TRBV2; j_call: TRBJ2-3; d_call: TRBD2
cdr3_nt: TGTGCCAGCAGCCAACTAGCGGGACGAAGGGATGAGCAGTTCTTC; cdr3_aa: CASSQLAGRRDEQFF; clone_size: -; v_call: TRBV7-7; j_call: TRBJ2-1; d_call: TRBD2
cdr3_nt: TGCGCCAGCAGCCGCGGACTGCAAGAGACCCAGTACTTC; cdr3_aa: CASSRGLQETQYF; clone_size: -; v_call: TRBV4-3; j_call: TRBJ2-5; d_call: -
cdr3_nt: TGCGCCAGAGGGGAGATCGAAATCCACAATGAGCAGTTCTTC; cdr3_aa: CARGEIEIHNEQFF; clone_size: -; v_call: TRBV10-1; j_call: TRBJ2-1; d_call: -
cdr3_nt: TGTGCCAGCAGACGGACAGGGAAAGGCTTGGAATCCAATGAGCAGTTCTTC; cdr3_aa: CASRRTGKGLESNEQFF; clone_size: -; v_call: TRBV5-4; j_call: TRBJ2-1; d_call: TRBD1
cdr3_nt: TGTGCCAGCAGCTTATTCAGTACCACTGAAGCTTTCTTT; cdr3_aa: CASSLFSTTEAFF; clone_size: -; v_call: TRBV7-2; j_call: TRBJ1-1; d_call: -
cdr3_nt: TGTGCCAGCAGCCGGGACAGGGGGCGCGAGCAGTACTTC; cdr3_aa: CASSRDRGREQYF; clone_size: few; v_call: TRBV7-2; j_call: TRBJ2-7; d_call: TRBD1
cdr3_nt: TGTGCCAGCAGCTTAGGGCGGGATCGGCAGTTCTTC; cdr3_aa: CASSLGRDRQFF; clone_size: -; v_call: TRBV11-2; j_call: TRBJ2-1; d_call: -
cdr3_nt: TGCGCCAGCAGTGAGTTTTGGTTTGTGGTTCACTACGAGCAGTACTTC; cdr3_aa: CASSEFWFVVHYEQYF; clone_size: -; v_call: TRBV10-1; j_call: TRBJ2-7; d_call: -
cdr3_nt: TGCGCCAGCAGCTGGACTAGCGGGAGGAATACCGGGGAGCTGTTTTTT; cdr3_aa: CASSWTSGRNTGELFF; clone_size: once; v_call: TRBV10-1; j_call: TRBJ2-2; d_call: TRBD2
cdr3_nt: TGTGCTAGTGGTTTGGTAGAGGGGGCGAACACCGGGGAGCTGTTTTTT; cdr3_aa: CASGLVEGANTGELFF; clone_size: hyperexpanded; v_call: TRBV12-5; j_call: TRBJ2-2; d_call: -
cdr3_nt: TGCGCCAGCAGCTTGGAGAGACAATCTAGCACAGATACGCAGTATTTT; cdr3_aa: CASSLERQSSTDTQYF; clone_size: -; v_call: TRBV5-1; j_call: TRBJ2-3; d_call: -
cdr3_nt: TGTGCCAGCAGCCTGATGACAGGGTATGGCTACACCTTC; cdr3_aa: CASSLMTGYGYTF; clone_size: -; v_call: TRBV7-2; j_call: TRBJ1-2; d_call: TRBD1
cdr3_nt: TGTGCCAGCAGCACACTCTTAATAGGGTCTGGGTACGAGCAGTACTTC; cdr3_aa: CASSTLLIGSGYEQYF; clone_size: -; v_call: TRBV2; j_call: TRBJ2-7; d_call: -
cdr3_nt: TGTGCTAGTGGTTCGACGGGAGGGCAGGCTCAGCCCCAGCATTTT; cdr3_aa: CASGSTGGQAQPQHF; clone_size: -; v_call: TRBV12-5; j_call: TRBJ1-5; d_call: -
cdr3_nt: TGCGCCAGCAGCTCGCGGGAGGCGAACGAGCAGTACTTC; cdr3_aa: CASSSREANEQYF; clone_size: -; v_call: TRBV5-1; j_call: TRBJ2-7; d_call: TRBD2